This T cell receptor (beta chain) is from a study of identifying expanded T cells in peripheral blood. General study results and limits: Differentially abundant clones: roughly 1.3 between replicates, 15 to 17 at roughly 2 weeks, 19 to 20 at four. Clone count variance between approximately 2-week samples rose with total template count.

During the collection period, no donor immune events like infections were recorded. Only in-frame clones appear in the TCRdb table, and some are missing; sequencing was by immunoSEQ multiplex PCR. The table has around 100,000 clones, approximately 90% seen once; the top ten hold 16%. For this clone: What it recognizes is unknown.

Germline CDR1 is SGHAT and CDR2 is FQDESV (reference sequence). The CDR3 sequence is 17 residues long. Trimming took off 4 bases at V and 0 bases at J, with 16 bases between the two ends. The sequencing sample was made of blood. The V gene is TRBV11-1, the J gene TRBJ2-1, with D perhaps matching TRBD2 (7 bases). The receptor was isolated from a person aged 18-70 years in good health. In nucleotides, the CDR3 is TGTGCCAGCAGCTCGAGGGGGGGCCGTAGCTCCTACAATGAGCAGTTCTTC. Encoded protein: CASSSRGGRSSYNEQFF.